A selection of T cell receptor beta chains follows, all from one sample in a study of blood T cell repertoires in COVID-19. Data came from immunoSEQ multiplex PCR; TCRdb stores just in-frame clones and leaves some out. The repertoire includes approximately 63,000 clones, roughly 89% of them detected once, and 1.3% sits in the top ten. Sequencing used peripheral blood. The receptors were gathered from a woman older than 75 with acute or convalescent COVID-19. CDR3s leave out the opening cysteine and the closing phenylalanine or tryptophan. The D gene is left open where the match is weak.

j_gene	d_gene	v_gene	CDR3aa
TRBJ1-5	.	TRBV2	ASRDDSYNQPQH
TRBJ2-5	.	TRBV7-9	ASSLQETQY
TRBJ1-5	.	TRBV30	AWSLMLPDGNQPQH
TRBJ1-4	TRBD1	TRBV7-9	ASSRDRGYEKLF
TRBJ1-5	TRBD1	TRBV28	ASSLGGDRDQPQH
TRBJ1-4	TRBD1	TRBV5-4	ASSADRGGEKLF
TRBJ2-7	TRBD2	TRBV7-6	ASSQRGVNSYEQY
TRBJ2-6	TRBD1	TRBV10-3	AISDTGGPSSGANVLT
TRBJ2-1	.	TRBV7-9	ASSLELSIDEQF
TRBJ2-3	TRBD1	TRBV29-1	SVEDRQGLYTDTQY
TRBJ2-7	TRBD2	TRBV4-1	ASSLSGLDPYEQY
TRBJ2-7	.	TRBV7-9	ASRSGAEQY
TRBJ2-7	TRBD2	TRBV18	ASSPPGLAGGAYEQY
TRBJ2-3	TRBD2	TRBV6-5	ASSYSLAGSGYTQY
TRBJ2-1	TRBD2	TRBV3-1/TRBV3-2	ATGTNGNEQF
TRBJ1-1	.	TRBV21-1	ASSKGDYCDTEAF
TRBJ2-3	TRBD2	TRBV27	ASSSTWTSWGDTQY
TRBJ1-1	.	TRBV5-1	ASSLTLAGPEAF
TRBJ1-6	.	TRBV9	ASSGTTGLYNSPLH
TRBJ1-2	TRBD1	TRBV5-1	ASSSGTGANYGYT
TRBJ1-1	.	TRBV18	ASSTVFNTEAF
TRBJ2-5	TRBD2	TRBV11-3	ASSLGLSGGAGETQY
TRBJ2-2	TRBD1	TRBV4-1	ASSQEWVGTGHPGELF
TRBJ2-7	TRBD2	TRBV12-3/TRBV12-4	ASSLRGESEQY
TRBJ2-1	TRBD2	TRBV18	ASSPLAGESYNEQF
TRBJ1-2	.	TRBV2	ASSATDTYGYT
TRBJ2-3	.	TRBV13	AQSERGSTDTQY
TRBJ1-2	TRBD1	TRBV2	ASSGTGGPTNYGYT
TRBJ2-1	TRBD1	TRBV10-3	ATHPRDSEGSEQF
TRBJ2-5	.	TRBV11-2	ASSLLMGDGGETQY
TRBJ2-3	TRBD2	TRBV7-9	ASAAGGRDTDTQY
TRBJ1-1	.	TRBV4-3	ASSQEGGGAF
TRBJ1-6	.	TRBV3-1/TRBV3-2	ASSPTGGYSPLH
TRBJ1-2	TRBD1	TRBV12-3/TRBV12-4	ASSQGQGWGYT
TRBJ1-6	TRBD1	TRBV5-1	ASSLQGTGALH
TRBJ1-5	.	TRBV7-6	ASSLAAGARNQPQH
TRBJ2-7	.	TRBV30	AWSVRWRSSYEQY
TRBJ2-1	TRBD2	TRBV11-3	ASSLGAGTSGYNEQF
TRBJ1-2	TRBD1	TRBV9	ASSVAGQGGGYT
TRBJ1-6	.	TRBV9	ASSVVAGGNSPLH
TRBJ1-2	TRBD1	TRBV7-3	ASSLNPETGSRGYT
TRBJ2-2	.	TRBV7-3	ASSRGSTGELF
TRBJ2-3	TRBD2	TRBV15	ATASGSSTDTQY
TRBJ1-5	.	TRBV3-1/TRBV3-2	ASSQGRVRQPQH
TRBJ2-3	TRBD1	TRBV5-4	ASSPGTGRTDTQY
TRBJ1-6	.	TRBV4-2	ASSRSQQGLNSPLH
TRBJ2-1	TRBD2	TRBV2	ASRTLAGHNEQF
TRBJ2-7	.	TRBV27	ASSSPGTSLSYEQY
TRBJ1-5	.	TRBV10-3	ATQTGINQPQH
TRBJ2-6	.	TRBV2	ASSEAGRGANVLT
TRBJ2-5	TRBD2	TRBV6-1	ASSENLAGGMETQY
TRBJ1-5	.	TRBV19	AIATGGPGSSNQPQH
TRBJ1-5	.	TRBV7-2	ASSYSTYNQPQH
TRBJ2-5	.	TRBV29-1	SVDMAGRETQY
TRBJ2-3	TRBD2	TRBV7-2	ASSFPASGNLRGSQY
TRBJ2-6	TRBD1	TRBV27	ASSISWTGNYLGGGANVLT